This entry is about one T cell receptor (beta chain). What it binds is unknown. This CDR3 contains 12 residues. V lost 6 bases and J 12 bases, leaving 15 bases between the germline ends. This sample was taken from a study of identical twins. Notes on the study in general: There was more out-of-frame TCR alpha sharing in monozygotic twins than models estimated.

TCRdb re-called the 5' RACE reads with MiXCR, one entry per CDR3 protein. There are 200,000 to 250,000 distinct CDR3 sequences in the sample; around 8.1% occur only once, and roughly 2% lies in the top ten. This sample was shared with a second study, whose subject was yellow fever vaccine responses in identical twins.

This TCR came from a woman between 18 and 29 years old in good health. The rearrangement uses TRBV12-3 or TRBV12-4 and TRBJ2-1; D may match TRBD1 or TRBD2 (6 bases each). Sequences were obtained from memory (CD45RO+) T cells sorted from blood. In DNA form, the CDR3 reads TGTGCCAGCAGGAGAGGGGGGCAAGGGCAGTTCTTC. Translating gives CASRRGGQGQFF.